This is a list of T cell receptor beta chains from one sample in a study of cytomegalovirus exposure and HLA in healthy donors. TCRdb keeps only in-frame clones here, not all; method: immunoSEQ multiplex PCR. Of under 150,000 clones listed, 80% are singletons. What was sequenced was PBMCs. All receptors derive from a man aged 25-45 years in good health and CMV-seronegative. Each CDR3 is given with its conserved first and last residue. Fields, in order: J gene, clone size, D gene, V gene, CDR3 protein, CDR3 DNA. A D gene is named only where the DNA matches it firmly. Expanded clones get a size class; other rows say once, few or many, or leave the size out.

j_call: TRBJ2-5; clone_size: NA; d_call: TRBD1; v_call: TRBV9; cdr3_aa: CASSVGVGGTGVETQYF; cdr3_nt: TGTGCCAGCAGCGTAGGCGTAGGCGGGACAGGGGTGGAGACCCAGTACTTC
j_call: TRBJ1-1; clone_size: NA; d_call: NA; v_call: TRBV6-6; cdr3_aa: CASSPDRVEAFF; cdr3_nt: TGTGCCAGCAGCCCCGACAGAGTTGAAGCTTTCTTT
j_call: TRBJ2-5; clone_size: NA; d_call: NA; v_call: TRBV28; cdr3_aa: CASSFMLSGHSEETQYF; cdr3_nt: TGTGCCAGCAGTTTTATGCTGTCGGGACACTCCGAAGAGACCCAGTACTTC
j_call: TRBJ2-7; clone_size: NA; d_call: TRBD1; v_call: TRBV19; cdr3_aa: CASSSKAGQGYEQYF; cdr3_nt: TGTGCCAGTAGCTCCAAAGCTGGACAGGGGTACGAGCAGTACTTC
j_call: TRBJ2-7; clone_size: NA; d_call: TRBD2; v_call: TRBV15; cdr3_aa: CATSAGVVYEQYF; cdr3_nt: TGTGCCACCTCAGCGGGAGTCGTCTACGAGCAGTACTTC
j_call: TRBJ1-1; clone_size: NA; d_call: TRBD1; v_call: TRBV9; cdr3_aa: CASSVRGPGDTEAFF; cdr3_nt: TGTGCCAGCAGCGTTAGGGGGCCTGGAGACACTGAAGCTTTCTTT
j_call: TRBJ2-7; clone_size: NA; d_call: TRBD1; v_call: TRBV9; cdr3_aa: CASSRSGQDSYEQYF; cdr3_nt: TGTGCCAGCAGCCGATCGGGACAGGACTCCTACGAGCAGTACTTC
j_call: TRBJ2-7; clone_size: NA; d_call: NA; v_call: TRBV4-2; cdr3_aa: CASSQERLDSYEQYF; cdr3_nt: TGTGCCAGCAGCCAAGAGAGACTAGACTCCTACGAGCAGTACTTC
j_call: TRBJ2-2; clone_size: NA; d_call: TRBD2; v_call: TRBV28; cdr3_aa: CASSKRIAGGPDGGELFF; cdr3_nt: TGTGCCAGCAGTAAACGTATAGCGGGAGGGCCGGATGGCGGGGAGCTGTTTTTT
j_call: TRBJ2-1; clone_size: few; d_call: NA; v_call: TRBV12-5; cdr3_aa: CASVNFRQNLYNEQFF; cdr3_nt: TGTGCTAGTGTCAACTTCAGACAGAACCTCTACAATGAGCAGTTCTTC
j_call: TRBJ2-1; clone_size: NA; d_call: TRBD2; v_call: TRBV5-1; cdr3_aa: CASSLRTSGSNEQFF; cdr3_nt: TGCGCCAGCAGCTTGAGGACTAGCGGGAGTAATGAGCAGTTCTTC
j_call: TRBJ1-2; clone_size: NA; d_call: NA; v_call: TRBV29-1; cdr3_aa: CSVRTDTIYGYTF; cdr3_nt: TGCAGCGTTCGGACAGACACTATCTATGGCTACACCTTC
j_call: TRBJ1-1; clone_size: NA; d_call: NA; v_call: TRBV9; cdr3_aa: CASSAYATGRGTEAFF; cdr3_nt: TGTGCCAGCAGCGCATACGCCACAGGGAGAGGGACTGAAGCTTTCTTT
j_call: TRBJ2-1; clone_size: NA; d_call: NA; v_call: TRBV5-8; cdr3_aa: CASSLVHKYQSYNEQFF; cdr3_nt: TGTGCCAGCAGCTTGGTCCACAAGTATCAATCCTACAATGAGCAGTTCTTC
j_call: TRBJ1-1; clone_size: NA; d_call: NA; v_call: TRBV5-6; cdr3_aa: CASSWAQPRPNTEAFF; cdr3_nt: TGTGCCAGCAGTTGGGCGCAACCCAGACCGAACACTGAAGCTTTCTTT
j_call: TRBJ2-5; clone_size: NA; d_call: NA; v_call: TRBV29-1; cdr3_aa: CSVGGEETQYF; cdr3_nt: TGCAGCGTTGGTGGAGAAGAGACCCAGTACTTC
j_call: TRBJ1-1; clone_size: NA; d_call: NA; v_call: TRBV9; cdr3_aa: CASSVVYGTRIEAFF; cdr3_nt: TGTGCCAGCAGCGTAGTCTATGGGACACGGATCGAAGCTTTCTTT
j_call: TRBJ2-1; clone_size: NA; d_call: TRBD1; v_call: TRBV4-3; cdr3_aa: CASSPGQGVGEQFF; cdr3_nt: TGCGCCAGCAGCCCGGGACAGGGGGTTGGGGAGCAGTTCTTC
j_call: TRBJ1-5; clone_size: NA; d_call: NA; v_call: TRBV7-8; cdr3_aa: CASSLSRGGQPQHF; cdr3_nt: TGTGCCAGCAGCTTAAGCAGGGGCGGGCAGCCCCAGCATTTT
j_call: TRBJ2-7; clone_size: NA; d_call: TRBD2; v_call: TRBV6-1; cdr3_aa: CASSELAGGPHEQYF; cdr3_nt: TGTGCCAGCAGTGAACTAGCGGGAGGGCCCCACGAGCAGTACTTC
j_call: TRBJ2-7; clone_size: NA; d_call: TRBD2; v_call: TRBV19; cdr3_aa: CASGARLAGYAYEQYF; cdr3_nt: TGTGCCAGTGGCGCTCGCCTAGCGGGATACGCCTACGAGCAGTACTTC
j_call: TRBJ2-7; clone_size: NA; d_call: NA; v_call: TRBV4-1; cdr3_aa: CASSQEGVAKGYYEQYF; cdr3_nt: TGCGCCAGCAGCCAAGAAGGGGTGGCTAAGGGATACTACGAGCAGTACTTC
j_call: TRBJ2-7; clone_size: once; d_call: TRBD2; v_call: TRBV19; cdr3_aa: CASSISASGTYEQYF; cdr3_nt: TGTGCCAGTAGTATCTCGGCTAGCGGTACCTACGAGCAGTACTTC
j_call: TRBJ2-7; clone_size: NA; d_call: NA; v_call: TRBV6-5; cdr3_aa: CASSRSGDSSYEQYF; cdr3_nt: TGTGCCAGCAGCCGTAGCGGGGACAGCTCCTACGAGCAGTACTTC
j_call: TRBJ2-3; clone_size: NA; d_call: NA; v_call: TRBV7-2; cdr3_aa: CASSLSSAGTQYF; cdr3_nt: TGTGCCAGCAGCTTAAGTTCTGCAGGGACGCAGTATTTT
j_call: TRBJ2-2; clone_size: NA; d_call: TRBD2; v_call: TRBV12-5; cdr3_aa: CASGLGTTSGAGVLAATGELFF; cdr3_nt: TGTGCTAGTGGTTTGGGCACAACAAGCGGGGCCGGTGTACTAGCCGCAACCGGGGAGCTGTTTTTT
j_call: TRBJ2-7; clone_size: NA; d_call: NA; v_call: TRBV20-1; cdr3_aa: CSARAGYEQYF; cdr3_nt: TGCAGTGCTAGAGCCGGCTACGAGCAGTACTTC
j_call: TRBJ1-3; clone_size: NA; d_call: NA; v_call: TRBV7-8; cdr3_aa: CASSRVSLKPTPPFGNTIYF; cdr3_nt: TGTGCCAGCAGCCGCGTTTCTCTTAAACCTACGCCCCCATTTGGAAACACCATATATTTT
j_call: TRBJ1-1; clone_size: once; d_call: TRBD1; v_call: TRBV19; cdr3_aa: CASSHRGRNTEAFF; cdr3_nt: TGTGCCAGTAGTCACAGGGGCAGGAACACTGAAGCTTTCTTT
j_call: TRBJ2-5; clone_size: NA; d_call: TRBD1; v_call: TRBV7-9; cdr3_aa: CASNPNPLGQGWLETQYF; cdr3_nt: TGTGCCAGCAACCCAAACCCCCTAGGACAGGGTTGGTTAGAGACCCAGTACTTC
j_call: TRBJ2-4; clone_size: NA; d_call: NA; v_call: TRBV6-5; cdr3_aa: CASSYNRLAPRNIQYF; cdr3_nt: TGTGCCAGCAGTTACAACAGGTTAGCACCGAGAAACATTCAGTACTTC
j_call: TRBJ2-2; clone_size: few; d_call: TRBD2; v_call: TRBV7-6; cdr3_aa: CASSTSGRAVTGELFF; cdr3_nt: TGTGCCAGCAGCACTAGCGGGAGGGCCGTTACCGGGGAGCTGTTTTTT
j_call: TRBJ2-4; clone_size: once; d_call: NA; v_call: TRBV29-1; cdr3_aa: CSVPLGSIQYF; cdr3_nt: TGCAGCGTCCCCTTGGGCAGCATTCAGTACTTC
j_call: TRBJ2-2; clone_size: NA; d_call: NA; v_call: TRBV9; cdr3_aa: CASSGVSLNTGELFF; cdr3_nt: TGTGCCAGCAGCGGAGTCTCATTAAACACCGGGGAGCTGTTTTTT
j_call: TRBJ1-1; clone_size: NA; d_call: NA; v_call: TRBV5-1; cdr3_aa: CASSLGGDTEAFF; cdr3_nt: TGCGCCAGCAGCTTGGGGGGGGACACTGAAGCTTTCTTT
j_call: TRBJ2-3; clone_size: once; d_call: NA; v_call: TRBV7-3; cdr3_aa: CASSPTSTDTQYF; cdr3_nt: TGTGCCAGCAGCCCTACTAGCACAGATACGCAGTATTTT
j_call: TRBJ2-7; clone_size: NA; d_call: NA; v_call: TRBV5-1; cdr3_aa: CASSLGARSNILYEQYF; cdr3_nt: TGCGCCAGCAGCTTGGGGGCACGGTCAAATATCCTCTACGAGCAGTACTTC
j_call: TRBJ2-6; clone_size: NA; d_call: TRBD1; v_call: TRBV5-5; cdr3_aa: CASSLTGGAGANVLTF; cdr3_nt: TGTGCCAGCAGCTTAACAGGGGGCGCTGGGGCCAACGTCCTGACTTTC
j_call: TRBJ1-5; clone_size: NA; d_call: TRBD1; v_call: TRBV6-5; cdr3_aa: CASSYDGQGNQPQNF; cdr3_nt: TGTGCCAGCAGTTACGATGGACAGGGGAATCAGCCCCAGAATTTT
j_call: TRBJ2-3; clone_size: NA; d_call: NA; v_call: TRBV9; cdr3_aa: CASSAHLAIGTDTQYF; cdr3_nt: TGTGCCAGCAGCGCACATCTAGCGATCGGCACAGATACGCAGTATTTT
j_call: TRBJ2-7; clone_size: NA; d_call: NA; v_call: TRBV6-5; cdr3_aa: CASSFGTAITYEQYF; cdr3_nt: TGTGCCAGCAGTTTCGGTACAGCAATAACCTACGAGCAGTACTTC
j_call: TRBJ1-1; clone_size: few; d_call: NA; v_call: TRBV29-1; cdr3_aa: CSLPDEAERGAIF; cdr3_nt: TGCAGCTTACCCGACGAGGCGGAACGAGGCGCGATCTTT
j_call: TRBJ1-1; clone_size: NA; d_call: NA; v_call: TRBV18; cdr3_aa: CASSPTEVSTEAFF; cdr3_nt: TGTGCCAGCTCACCAACGGAGGTGAGTACTGAAGCTTTCTTT
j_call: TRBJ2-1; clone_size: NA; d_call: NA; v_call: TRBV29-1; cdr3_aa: CSVEEVGGRIYNEQFF; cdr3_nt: TGCAGCGTTGAAGAGGTAGGTGGGAGGATCTACAATGAGCAGTTCTTC
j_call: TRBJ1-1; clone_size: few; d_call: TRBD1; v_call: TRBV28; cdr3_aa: CASSSTPGQGVKRTEAFF; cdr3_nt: TGTGCCAGCAGTTCCACGCCGGGACAGGGAGTTAAGCGCACTGAAGCTTTCTTT
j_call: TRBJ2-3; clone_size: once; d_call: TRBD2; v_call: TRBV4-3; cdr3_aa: CASSQDFGTSGMPLGTQYF; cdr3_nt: TGCGCCAGCAGCCAAGACTTCGGGACTAGCGGGATGCCTTTGGGTACGCAGTATTTT
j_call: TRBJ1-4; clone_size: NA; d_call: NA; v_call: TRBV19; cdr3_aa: CASSPTNEKLFF; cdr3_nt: TGTGCCAGTAGTCCGACAAATGAAAAACTGTTTTTT
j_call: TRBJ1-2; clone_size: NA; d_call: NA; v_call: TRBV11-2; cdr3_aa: CASSLSARGGINGYTF; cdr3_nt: TGTGCCAGCAGCTTATCCGCCCGGGGAGGAATTAATGGCTACACCTTC
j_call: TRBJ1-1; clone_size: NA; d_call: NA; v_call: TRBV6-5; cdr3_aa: CASRRGTEAFF; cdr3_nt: TGTGCCAGCAGGCGGGGCACTGAAGCTTTCTTT
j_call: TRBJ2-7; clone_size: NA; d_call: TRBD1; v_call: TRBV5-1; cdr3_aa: CASSGTGVYEQYF; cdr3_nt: TGCGCCAGCAGCGGAACAGGGGTCTACGAGCAGTACTTC
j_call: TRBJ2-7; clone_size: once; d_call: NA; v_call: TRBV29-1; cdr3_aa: CSVFRGYEQYF; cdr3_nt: TGCAGCGTTTTCAGGGGTTACGAGCAGTACTTC
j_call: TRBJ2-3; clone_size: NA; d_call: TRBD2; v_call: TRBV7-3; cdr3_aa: CASSPKGGSGPDTQYF; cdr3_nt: TGTGCCAGCAGCCCTAAGGGCGGGAGTGGACCAGATACGCAGTATTTT
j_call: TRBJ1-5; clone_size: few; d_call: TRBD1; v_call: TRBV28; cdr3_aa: CASSSTGGGQPQHF; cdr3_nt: TGTGCCAGCAGTTCTACAGGGGGCGGTCAGCCCCAGCATTTT
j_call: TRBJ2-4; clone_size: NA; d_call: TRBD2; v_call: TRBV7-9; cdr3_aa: CASSPRGASGGDIQYF; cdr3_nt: TGTGCCAGCAGCCCACGAGGGGCTAGCGGCGGGGACATTCAGTACTTC